Each of the 5 T cell receptor beta chains below was sequenced from the same sample in a study of blood T cell repertoires in COVID-19. Clones were read by immunoSEQ multiplex PCR, and TCRdb kept only the in-frame ones, dropping some. The repertoire holds tens of thousands of clones, 79% seen once, with less than 30% in the top ten. The specimen sequenced was peripheral blood. The receptors here all came from a man in his sixties with active or convalescent COVID-19.

V gene TRBV14 combines with J gene TRBJ1-6; 7 nucleotides agree with TRBD1. The length of the CDR3 is 14 residues. Looked up from germline, CDR1 is SGHDN and CDR2 is FVKESK. With V trimmed by 5 bases and J by 7 bases, 5 bases remained unmatched. This CDR3 reads CASSFGTVNSPLHF. In DNA form, the CDR3 reads TGTGCCAGCAGCTTCGGGACAGTAAATTCACCCCTCCACTTT.

This chain connects TRBV20-1 to TRBJ2-1, with unresolved D. Between the trimmed V and J ends, which lost 3 bases and 15 bases, there was a span of 12 bases. The CDR3 extends over 10 amino acids. Germline CDR1 reads DFQATT; CDR2 reads SNEGSKA (reference sequence). CDR3 protein: CSARSISLFF. The CDR3 DNA reads as TGCAGTGCTAGGTCTATAAGCCTGTTCTTC.

This clone was detected only once. CDR3 residues: CASSAGGFTYEQYF. In nucleotides, the CDR3 is TGTGCCAGCAGCGCGGGGGGTTTTACCTACGAGCAGTACTTC. The gene calls are TRBV9 and TRBJ2-7, with 7 bases matching TRBD2. The germline V gene has CDR1 SGDLS and CDR2 YYNGEE. The CDR3 totals 14 residues. V trimming: 3 bases; J trimming: 2 bases; junction bases outside the gene matches: 5.

The chain uses TRBV19 and TRBJ2-1; 9 bases agree with TRBD1. With V trimmed by 7 bases and J by 6 bases, 13 bases remained unmatched. CDR1 and CDR2 (germline): LNHDA, SQIVND (reference sequence). This CDR3 is 16 amino acids long. The CDR3 region has the DNA TGTGCCAGTAACGTACACCCGGGACAGGGTACCAATGAGCAGTTCTTC. It encodes CASNVHPGQGTNEQFF.

This clone showed up just a few times. This chain uses TRBV16 with TRBJ1-5; a possible D gene is TRBD1 (5 bases). Germline V gene data show CDR1 as KGHSY and CDR2 as FQNENV. V was trimmed by 7 bases and J by 0 bases, leaving 10 bases between them. The CDR3 length is 14 residues. CDR3 in DNA: TGTGCCAGCACTGCGACAGATAGCAATCAGCCCCAGCATTTT. This translates into CASTATDSNQPQHF. Full variable domain (missing parts from reference TRBV16 and TRBJ1-5): GEEVAQTPKHLVRGEGQKAKLYCAPIKGHSYVFWYQQVLKNEFKFLISFQNENVFDETGMPKERFSAKCLPNSPCSLEIQATKLEDSAVYFCASTATDSNQPQHFGDGTRLSIL.